This passage covers 19 T cell receptor beta chains from one sample sequenced in a study of blood T cell repertoires in COVID-19. Only in-frame clones appear in the TCRdb table, and some are missing; sequencing was by immunoSEQ multiplex PCR. This table has 73,000 or so clones, approximately 83% appearing once. Sequenced: peripheral blood. The source is a woman between 55 and 75 years old with acute or convalescent COVID-19.

The gene calls are TRBV19 and TRBJ1-2; 12 bases fit TRBD1. The CDR3 is 13 amino acids. J was trimmed by 4 bases and V by 11 bases; bases with no gene match: 5. Germline assignment: CDR1 LNHDA and CDR2 SQIVND (reference sequence). CDR3 DNA sequence: TGTGCCTCCGGGACAGGGGGCTCCTATGGCTACACCTTC. It translates to CASGTGGSYGYTF.

J is TRBJ2-3 and V is TRBV24-1; 11 nucleotides align to TRBD2. The CDR3 contains 17 residues. After removal of 4 bases from V and 0 bases from J, the junction contained 5 bases not matched to a gene. Germline V gene sequence: CDR1 KGHDR, CDR2 SFDVKD. For the CDR3, the DNA is TGTGCCACCAGTGACCGACTAGCGGGAATAAGCACAGATACGCAGTATTTT. Translated: CATSDRLAGISTDTQYF.

The chain links TRBV5-1 to TRBJ1-1; maybe TRBD1 (5 bases). Looked up from germline, CDR1 is SGHRS and CDR2 is YFSETQ. CDR3 length: 13 amino acids. Between the trimmed V and J ends, which lost 5 bases and 1 base, there was a span of 9 bases. The CDR3 loop is CASRPRGNTEAFF. CDR3 DNA: TGCGCCAGCAGGCCAAGGGGGAACACTGAAGCTTTCTTT.

The table lists this clone with a few counts. The rearrangement joins TRBV5-1 to TRBJ1-1; TRBD1 matches at 11 bases. The CDR3 extends over 16 amino acids. The germline gives CDR1 SGHRS, CDR2 YFSETQ. V lost 5 bases to trimming and J lost 12 bases; unmatched junction nucleotides: 18. CDR3 bases: TGCGCCAGCAGATCTACCGGGACAGGGGGATCCCAGAATACTTTCTTT. Its protein product is CASRSTGTGGSQNTFF.

The chain couples TRBV11-1 to TRBJ2-7; 11 bases match TRBD2. V gave up 5 bases and J gave up 6 bases; unmatched junction bases: 9. The CDR3 loop spans 15 amino acids. Germline V gene data show CDR1 as SGHAT and CDR2 as FQDESV (reference sequence). The CDR3 loop reads CASSETTSGVGEQYF. The CDR3 nucleotides are TGTGCCAGCAGCGAGACGACTAGCGGGGTAGGCGAGCAGTACTTC.

In its sample, this clone was seen once. The chain has TRBV10-3 and TRBJ1-5, with D hard to call. Trimming shortened V by 8 bases and J by 1 base, and 12 bases separated the two germline ends. Germline V gene sequence: CDR1 ENHRY, CDR2 SYGVKD. The CDR3 covers 14 residues. CDR3 DNA sequence: TGTGCCATCTCTGACGGGGAAAGCAATCAGCCCCAGCATTTT. It translates to CAISDGESNQPQHF.

The CDR3: CASSFFGPNTGELFF. CDR3 bases: TGCGCCAGCAGCTTTTTCGGTCCGAACACCGGGGAGCTGTTTTTT. This chain links TRBV5-1 with TRBJ2-2; D remains unclear. The CDR3 loop spans 15 amino acids. The V gene's germline CDR1 is SGHRS and CDR2 YFSETQ. V dropped 2 bases and J dropped 0 bases, with 8 bases sitting between them.

As concerns this clone: The same CDR3 is also encoded by other DNA sequences in this sample. V usage is TRBV11-2 and J usage is TRBJ1-2, with 7 bases aligning to TRBD1. CDR3 length: 13 residues. V shed 4 bases and J 8 bases; nucleotides not matched to a gene: 7. Germline values: CDR1 SGHAT, CDR2 FQNNGV. The CDR3 DNA reads TGTGCCAGCAGCTCGGAGGGGGCGGGGGGCTACACCTTC. This translates into CASSSEGAGGYTF.

This clone has just one count. The J gene is TRBJ2-2, the V gene TRBV6-5; 10 nucleotides line up with TRBD1. V lost 7 bases and J lost 6; bases outside the gene matches: 5. In germline, CDR1 is MNHEY, CDR2 SVGAGI. The CDR3 totals 14 residues. The CDR3 loop is CASNRQGAAGELFF. CDR3 nucleotide sequence: TGTGCCAGCAACCGACAGGGGGCTGCCGGGGAGCTGTTTTTT.

The chain uses TRBV3-1 (or the pseudogene TRBV3-2) and TRBJ1-1; D is ambiguous. V was clipped by 3 bases and J by 3 bases, with 14 bases between them. The CDR3 runs to 15 residues. CDR1 is LGHDT, CDR2 YNNKEL, per germline (reference sequence). CDR3 in DNA: TGTGCCAGCAGCCACCCTAAGGCAGGCTACACTGAAGCTTTCTTT. This codes for CASSHPKAGYTEAFF.

This chain joins TRBV27 and TRBJ1-1; D is undetermined. Germline V gene sequence: CDR1 MNHEY, CDR2 SMNVEV (reference sequence). The CDR3 spans 14 residues. Trimming shortened V by 7 bases and J by 7 bases, and 19 bases separated the two germline ends. This CDR3 reads CASIKVGPWVEAFF. For the CDR3, the DNA is TGTGCCAGCATAAAGGTTGGGCCTTGGGTTGAAGCTTTCTTT.

V and J are TRBV5-1 and TRBJ2-3; D is perhaps TRBD1 (6 bases). Germline V lookup: CDR1 SGHRS, CDR2 YFSETQ. The CDR3 totals 17 residues. Trimming shortened V by 4 bases and J by 4 bases, and 22 bases separated the two germline ends. Here the CDR3 reads CASSERGRGSGADTQYF. In DNA, the CDR3 is TGCGCCAGCAGCGAGAGAGGCAGGGGAAGTGGGGCAGATACGCAGTATTTT.

The chain is built from TRBV18 and TRBJ1-2; 9 nucleotides agree with TRBD1. From germline, CDR1 is KGHSH and CDR2 LQKENI. The CDR3 totals 13 residues. The V gene end was trimmed by 2 bases and the J gene end by 7 bases; junction bases not matched to a gene: 2. In DNA, the CDR3 is TGTGCCAGCTCACCAGGGGACAGGGTTGGCTACACCTTC. Encoded protein: CASSPGDRVGYTF.

This chain joins TRBV7-9 and TRBJ2-1, with a weak D call TRBD1 (6 bases). The CDR3 runs to 17 residues. Germline values: CDR1 SEHNR, CDR2 FQNEAQ (reference sequence). V lost 2 bases and J lost 0, with 14 bases in between. In DNA, the CDR3 is TGTGCCAGCAGCTTAATGACAGGTTCCCTCTCCTACAATGAGCAGTTCTTC. This translates into CASSLMTGSLSYNEQFF.

The chain has TRBV10-1 and TRBJ2-2; D is unclear. The CDR3 consists of 15 residues. Trimming cost V 3 bases and J 1 base, with 9 bases left between them. CDR1 and CDR2 from the germline V gene are WNHNN and SYGVQD (reference sequence). CDR3 sequence reads: CASSERPGNTGELFF. The CDR3 DNA follows: TGCGCCAGCAGTGAAAGGCCAGGGAACACCGGGGAGCTGTTTTTT.

V gene TRBV14 combines with J gene TRBJ1-1; TRBD1 agrees at 7 bases. The germline gives CDR1 SGHDN, CDR2 FVKESK. The CDR3 totals 13 residues. V dropped 6 bases and J dropped 0; count of bases not matched to a gene: 1. The CDR3 is CASRQGLNTEAFF. In nucleotides, the CDR3 is TGTGCCAGCAGACAGGGGTTGAACACTGAAGCTTTCTTT.

Notes on this clone: The germline gene is not matched at one end of the junction; a read error may be the cause. The V call is TRBV25-1, the J call TRBJ1-2; no firm D call. The CDR3 is 15 residues long. Per germline, CDR1 MGHDK and CDR2 SYGVNS. The chain's CDR3 is CASSELRGRGYGYIF. The CDR3 DNA sequence: TGTGCCAGCAGTGAATTGAGAGGGCGCGGCTATGGCTACATCTTC.

The gene calls are TRBV9 and TRBJ2-2; D uncertain. The CDR3 is 14 residues long. Germline-derived CDR1 and CDR2 are SGDLS and YYNGEE. With 2 bases removed from V and 7 bases from J, the gap between germline ends came to 12 bases. CDR3 nucleotide sequence: TGTGCCAGCAGCGTTCAAACTGTAAACGGGGAGCTGTTTTTT. This codes for CASSVQTVNGELFF.

V gene TRBV11-3 combines with J gene TRBJ2-4, with 9 bases lining up with TRBD1. The CDR3 covers 13 residues. Germline V gives CDR1 SGHNT, CDR2 YENEEA. Losses at the gene ends were 5 bases for V and 6 bases for J; bases not matched to a gene: 2. The CDR3 region has the DNA TGTGCCAGCAGCCCGGGACAGGGAAACATTCAGTACTTC. Protein product: CASSPGQGNIQYF.